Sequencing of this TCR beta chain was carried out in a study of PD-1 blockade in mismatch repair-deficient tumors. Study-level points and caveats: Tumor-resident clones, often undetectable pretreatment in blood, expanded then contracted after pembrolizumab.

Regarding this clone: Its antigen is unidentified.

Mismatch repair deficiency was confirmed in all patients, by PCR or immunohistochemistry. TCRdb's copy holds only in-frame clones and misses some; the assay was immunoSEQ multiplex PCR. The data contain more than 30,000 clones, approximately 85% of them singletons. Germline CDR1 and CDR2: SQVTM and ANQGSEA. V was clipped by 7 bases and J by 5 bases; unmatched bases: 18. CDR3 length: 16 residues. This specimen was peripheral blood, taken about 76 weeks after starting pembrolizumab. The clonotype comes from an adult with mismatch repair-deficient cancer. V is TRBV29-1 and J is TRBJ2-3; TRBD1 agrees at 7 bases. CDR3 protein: CSAGGGRDTGRDTQYF. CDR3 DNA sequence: TGCAGCGCAGGGGGTGGCCGGGACACGGGCCGAGATACGCAGTATTTT.